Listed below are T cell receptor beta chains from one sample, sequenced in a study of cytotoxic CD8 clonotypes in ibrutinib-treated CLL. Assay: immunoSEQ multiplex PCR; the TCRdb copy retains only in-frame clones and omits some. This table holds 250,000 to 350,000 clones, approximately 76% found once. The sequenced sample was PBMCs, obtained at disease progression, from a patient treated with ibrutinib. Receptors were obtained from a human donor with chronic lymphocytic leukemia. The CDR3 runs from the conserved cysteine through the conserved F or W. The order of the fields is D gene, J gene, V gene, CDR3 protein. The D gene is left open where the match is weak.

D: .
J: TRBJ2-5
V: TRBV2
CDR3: CASSPAGAVETQYF

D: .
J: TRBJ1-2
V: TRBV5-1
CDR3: CASSLKGDGYTF

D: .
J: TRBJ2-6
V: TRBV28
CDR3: CASVVGRGGGANVLTF

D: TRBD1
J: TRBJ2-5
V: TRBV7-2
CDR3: CASNRGQGYQETQYF

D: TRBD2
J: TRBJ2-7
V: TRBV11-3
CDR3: CASTLGMASGRAYEQYF

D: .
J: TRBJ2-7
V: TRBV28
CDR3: CASGIGASYEQYF

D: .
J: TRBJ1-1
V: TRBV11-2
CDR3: CASRTFGLNTEAFF

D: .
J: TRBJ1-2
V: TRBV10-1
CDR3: CASSESRAGGYTF

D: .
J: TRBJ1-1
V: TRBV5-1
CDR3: CASSTTPGTTEAFF

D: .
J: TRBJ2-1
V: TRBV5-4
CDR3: CASSLQDLGSEQFF

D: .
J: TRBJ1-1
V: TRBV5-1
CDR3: CATSRSTGPSEAFF

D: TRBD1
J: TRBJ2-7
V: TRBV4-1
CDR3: CASSQGQGASYEQYF

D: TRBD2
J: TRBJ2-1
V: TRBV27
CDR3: CASSSTSPAGFNEQFF

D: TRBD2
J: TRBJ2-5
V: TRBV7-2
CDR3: CASRSGLAGEETQYF

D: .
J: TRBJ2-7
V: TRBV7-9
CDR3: CASSGQAPTYEQYF

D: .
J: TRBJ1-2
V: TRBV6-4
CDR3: CASSDAGYTF

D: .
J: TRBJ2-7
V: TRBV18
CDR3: CASSPLGSRKLTPSLLYEQYF

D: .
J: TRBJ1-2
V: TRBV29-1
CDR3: CSAVKGSLFNYGYTF

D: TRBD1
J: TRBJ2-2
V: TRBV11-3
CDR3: CASSVTTGVGELFF

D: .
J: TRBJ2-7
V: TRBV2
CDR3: CASSEFGYEQYF

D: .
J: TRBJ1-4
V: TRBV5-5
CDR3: CASTQLVQPNEKLFF

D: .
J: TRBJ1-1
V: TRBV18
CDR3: CASVQATLAFF

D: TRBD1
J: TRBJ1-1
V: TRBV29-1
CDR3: CSVEGRGLLPTEAFF

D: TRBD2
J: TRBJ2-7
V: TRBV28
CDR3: CASSLSLAGPYEQYF

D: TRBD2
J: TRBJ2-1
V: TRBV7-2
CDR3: CASSLYAGGHNEQFF

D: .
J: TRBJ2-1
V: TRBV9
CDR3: CASSVSGSAGNEQFF

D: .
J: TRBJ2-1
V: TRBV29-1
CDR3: CSATRPPSYNEQFF

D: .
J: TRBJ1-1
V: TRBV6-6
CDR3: CASSYGGPSAEAFF

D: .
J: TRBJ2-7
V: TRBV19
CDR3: CASSIGLGAPEQYF

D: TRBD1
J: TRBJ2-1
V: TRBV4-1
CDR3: CASSQLPPGQGANEQFF

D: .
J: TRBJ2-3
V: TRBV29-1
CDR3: CSVDPLSTDTQYF

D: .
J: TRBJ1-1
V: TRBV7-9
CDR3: CASSLRGIRLVGTNTEAFF

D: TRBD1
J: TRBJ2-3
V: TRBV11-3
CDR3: CASSSRQGADTQYF

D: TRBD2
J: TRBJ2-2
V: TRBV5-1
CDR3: CASSLVREGTGELFF

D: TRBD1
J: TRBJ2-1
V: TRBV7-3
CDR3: CASSLTGTGFNEQFF

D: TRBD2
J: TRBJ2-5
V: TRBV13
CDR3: CASSLGLWAGGLETQYF

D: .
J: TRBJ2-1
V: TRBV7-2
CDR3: CASSPTGYNEQFF

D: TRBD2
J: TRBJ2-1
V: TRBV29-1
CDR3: CSVRREGPGNEQFF

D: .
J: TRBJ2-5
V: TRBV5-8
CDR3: CASRLTGTGETQYF

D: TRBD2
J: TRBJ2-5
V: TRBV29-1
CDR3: CSAQGTSGSWAGETQYF

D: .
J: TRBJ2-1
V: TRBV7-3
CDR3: CASSLQGHEQFF

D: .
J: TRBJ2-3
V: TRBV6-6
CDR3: CATKPDGTPDTQYF

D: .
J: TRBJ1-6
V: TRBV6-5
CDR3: CASSYGAVQFTLHF

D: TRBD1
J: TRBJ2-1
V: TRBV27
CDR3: CASSFRGFNNEQFF

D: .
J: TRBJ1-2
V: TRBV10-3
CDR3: CAISFPGNYGYTF

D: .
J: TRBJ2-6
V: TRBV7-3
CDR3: CASSLTWANSGANVLTF

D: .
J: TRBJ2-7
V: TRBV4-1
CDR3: CASSQVARNEQYF

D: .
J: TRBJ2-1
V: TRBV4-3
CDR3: CASSQALALGNEQFF

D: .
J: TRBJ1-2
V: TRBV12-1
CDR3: CASSFEGGLYGYTF

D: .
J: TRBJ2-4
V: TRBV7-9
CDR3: CASSFRGDKNIQYF

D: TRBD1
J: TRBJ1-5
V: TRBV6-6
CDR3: CASSMGQSSNQPQHF

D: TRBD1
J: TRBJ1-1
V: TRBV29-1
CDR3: CSVDRGRYTEAFF

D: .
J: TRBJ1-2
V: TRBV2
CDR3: CASSETAGTRGYTF

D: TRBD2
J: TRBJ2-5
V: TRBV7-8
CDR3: CASSQRTSGRSKETQYF

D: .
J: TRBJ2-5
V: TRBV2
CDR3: CASPGVEETQYF